This is a list of T cell receptor delta chains from one sample in a study of Vδ1+ human thymocytes. TCRdb reapplied CATT to the multiplex PCR reads. The table lists roughly 56,000 delta-chain clones, about 14% of them singletons, with over 0.35% in the top ten. Sequencing was performed on Vdelta1+ gamma-delta thymocytes from the thymus. The receptors come from a girl in the first two years of life who had congenital heart surgery. CDR3s include the opening cysteine and the closing phenylalanine or tryptophan. The D gene is left open where the match is weak. The listing skips clone size in some rows; elsewhere it reads once, few, many or a size class.

size: few; V: TRDV1; D: .; J: TRDJ1; DNA: TGTGCTCTTGGGACCGGAAGAGTTCCTACTCCTACTGGGGGGACCGATAAACTCATCTTT; CDR3: CALGTGRVPTPTGGTDKLIF
size: few; V: TRDV1; D: TRDD3; J: TRDJ1; DNA: TGTGCTCTTGGGAAATTAGGGTCCCGGGGTTTCCTAGCCGACTGGGGGACTCCCCCTTACACCGATAGACTCATCTTT; CDR3: CALGKLGSRGFLADWGTPPYTDRLIF
size: few; V: TRDV1; D: .; J: TRDJ1; DNA: TGTGCTCTTGGGGAATCTCCTTCCTGGGGGTACGACGGGTGCGTCCTGAAACTCATCTTT; CDR3: CALGESPSWGYDGCVLKLIF
size: .; V: TRDV1; D: TRDD3; J: TRDJ1; DNA: TGTGCTCTTGGGAGCCCGGACGGACCCGCGGCCTACCCCTGGACTGGGGGATACGTTTCAACCGATAAACTCATCTTT; CDR3: CALGSPDGPAAYPWTGGYVSTDKLIF
size: .; V: TRDV1; D: .; J: TRDJ1; DNA: TGTGCTCTTGGGGAACGGAGCAGAGGATCTACCCGGGACACCGATAAACTCATCTTT; CDR3: CALGERSRGSTRDTDKLIF
size: few; V: TRDV1; D: TRDD3; J: TRDJ1; DNA: TGTGCTCTTGGATCCCTACTGCTGGGGGATTGGGATAAAGGTAAACTCATCTTT; CDR3: CALGSLLLGDWDKGKLIF
size: few; V: TRDV2; D: TRDD3; J: TRDJ1; DNA: TGTGCCTGTGACACCGAGCCTTCCTGCTACTGGGGGATAGGCACCGATAAACTCATCTTT; CDR3: CACDTEPSCYWGIGTDKLIF
size: .; V: TRDV1; D: TRDD3; J: TRDJ1; DNA: TGTGCTCTTGGGGAAACCACACTGGGGGATACACAGGTGTACACCGATAAACTCATCTTT; CDR3: CALGETTLGDTQVYTDKLIF
size: .; V: TRDV1; D: TRDD3; J: TRDJ1; DNA: TGTGCTCTTGGGGAACTAGTAGACTGGGGCTCTCCATACACCGATAAACTCATCTTT; CDR3: CALGELVDWGSPYTDKLIF
size: .; V: TRDV2; D: TRDD3; J: TRDJ1; DNA: TGTGCCTGTGAGTCCGCCATAATTCCGGGGGATACCGATAAACTCATCTTT; CDR3: CACESAIIPGDTDKLIF
size: few; V: TRDV1; D: TRDD3; J: TRDJ1; DNA: TGTGCTCTTGGGGTTTCATTCCTTGGGGGATATGTTAACGATAAACTCATCTTT; CDR3: CALGVSFLGGYVNDKLIF
size: .; V: TRDV1; D: .; J: TRDJ1; DNA: TGTGCTCTTGGGGAATCATTCCCCCGAGAGGAATCGTACTGGGACCCGATGGCCGATAAACTCATCTTT; CDR3: CALGESFPREESYWDPMADKLIF
size: few; V: TRDV1; D: .; J: TRDJ1; DNA: TGTGCTCTTGGGGAAACCCCACCTAGGTCCCCGAGATACGGTCGGGCCGATAAACTCATCTTT; CDR3: CALGETPPRSPRYGRADKLIF
size: .; V: TRDV1; D: TRDD3; J: TRDJ1; DNA: TGTGCTCTTGGGATCCCCCCGGCCCGGTACTGGGGGATACCTTTGTACACCGATAAACTCATCTTT; CDR3: CALGIPPARYWGIPLYTDKLIF
size: few; V: TRDV1; D: .; J: TRDJ1; DNA: TGTGCTCTTGGGGAACAGGAAACTTGGGGGCCCACGGTTAAACTCATCTTT; CDR3: CALGEQETWGPTVKLIF
size: few; V: TRDV1; D: .; J: TRDJ1; DNA: TGTGCTCTTGGGGAACCAGGCCTTCGAAAACTCATCTTT; CDR3: CALGEPGLRKLIF
size: few; V: TRDV1; D: .; J: TRDJ1; DNA: TGTGCTCTTGGGGAACTGATAGGGGGCACCGATAAACTCATCTTT; CDR3: CALGELIGGTDKLIF
size: once; V: TRDV1; D: TRDD3; J: TRDJ1; DNA: TGTGCTCTTGGGGAAAAAGGACGGGGGGATTCCGATAAACTCATCTTT; CDR3: CALGEKGRGDSDKLIF
size: few; V: TRDV1; D: TRDD3; J: TRDJ1; DNA: TGTGCTCTTGGGATTCCTTCCCTCAGTCCGCTTACTGGGGGATGTGACACCGATAAACTCATCTTT; CDR3: CALGIPSLSPLTGGCDTDKLIF
size: .; V: TRDV1; D: .; J: TRDJ1; DNA: TGTGCTCTTGGGGATGCTACTACAGACGTACCGTACACCGATAAACTCATCTTT; CDR3: CALGDATTDVPYTDKLIF
size: few; V: TRDV1; D: .; J: TRDJ1; DNA: TGTGCTCTTGGGGACTCCTTCCGGGGTGGCGATAAACTCATCTTT; CDR3: CALGDSFRGGDKLIF
size: .; V: TRDV1; D: .; J: TRDJ1; DNA: TGTGCTCTTGGGGAATGGGCCTTGATCCCCCTTGTTTCCTACACCGATAAACTCATCTTT; CDR3: CALGEWALIPLVSYTDKLIF
size: few; V: TRDV1; D: .; J: TRDJ1; DNA: TGTGCTCTTGGGGAACTCTTGGTAGGCGGATTGACTAAGGCCGATAAACTCATCTTT; CDR3: CALGELLVGGLTKADKLIF